The 21 T cell receptor beta chains below were found in one sample sequenced in a study of blood T cell repertoires in COVID-19 (dated by TCRdb to the early 2020s). Library preparation was by the immunoSEQ multiplex PCR assay. Sourced from immuneACCESS, this table was stored by TCRdb with only in-frame sequences that have V and J called. A share of the clones is absent; for the studies checked, an unresolved V gene accounts for under half, and the remainder has no known explanation. This sample lists some 99,000 clones; roughly 80% were detected once. Of the sample, 18% is held by the ten largest clones. Material for sequencing was peripheral blood. The receptors were gathered from an older woman with acute or convalescent COVID-19.

This sequence joins TRBV18 and TRBJ1-5, with a weak D call TRBD1 (5 bases). V was trimmed by 6 bases and J by 5 bases, leaving 17 bases between them. Looked up from germline, CDR1 is KGHSH and CDR2 is LQKENI. This CDR3 spans 15 amino acids. CDR3 residues: CASSLVVGGDQPQHF. CDR3 nucleotide sequence: TGTGCCAGCTCTCTTGTCGTCGGGGGAGATCAGCCCCAGCATTTT.

The V and J genes are TRBV6-5 and TRBJ2-1; TRBD2 matches 9 bases. Germline V gene sequence: CDR1 MNHEY, CDR2 SVGAGI. The CDR3 consists of 14 residues. The junction had 13 bases not matched to a gene; V was cut back by 9 bases and J by 10 bases. The CDR3 sequence is CASPRREGLGEQFF. CDR3 nucleotide sequence: TGTGCCAGTCCTCGGCGGGAGGGTCTAGGGGAGCAGTTCTTC.

This clone came up once. This sequence joins TRBV6-4 and TRBJ1-1; a possible D gene is TRBD1 (5 bases). The CDR3 consists of 13 residues. CDR1 is MRHNA, CDR2 SNTAGT, per germline. V was pared by 9 bases and J by 0 bases, with 11 bases between. The CDR3 DNA follows: TGTGCCAGTAAACAGGAGATGAACACTGAAGCTTTCTTT. It specifies CASKQEMNTEAFF.

This chain joins TRBV3-1 (or the pseudogene TRBV3-2) and TRBJ1-2; 8 positions agree with TRBD1. Germline values: CDR1 LGHDT, CDR2 YNNKEL (reference sequence). Trimming took 1 base from V and 3 from J; bases not matched to a gene: 13. The CDR3 is made up of 18 amino acids. This chain's CDR3 is CASSQARTGTRSDYGYTF. CDR3 nucleotide sequence: TGTGCCAGCAGCCAAGCCCGGACAGGGACGAGATCAGACTATGGCTACACCTTC.

The chain links TRBV5-1 to TRBJ2-7; the match to TRBD2 covers 7 bases. Germline V gene data show CDR1 as SGHRS and CDR2 as YFSETQ. The CDR3 runs to 15 residues. V trimming: 1 base; J trimming: 5 bases; junction bases outside the gene matches: 9. The CDR3 region has the DNA TGCGCCAGCAGCTTGTTAACGGGAGGCCGGGACGAGCAGTACTTC. Translated, it gives CASSLLTGGRDEQYF.

This clone was seen more than once but under ten times. V is TRBV5-1 and J is TRBJ2-1, with 7 bases aligning to TRBD2. V gave up 0 bases and J gave up 0 bases; unmatched junction bases: 0. Germline-derived CDR1 and CDR2 are SGHRS and YFSETQ. The CDR3 extends over 15 amino acids. CDR3 nucleotides: TGCGCCAGCAGCTTGGGCGGGAGCTCCTACAATGAGCAGTTCTTC. Its protein product is CASSLGGSSYNEQFF.

This clone was recorded a few times. This chain uses TRBV7-9 with TRBJ2-7; 7 nucleotides match TRBD2. Germline V CDR1 and CDR2: SEHNR, FQNEAQ (reference sequence). There are 14 residues in the CDR3. J gave up 5 bases and V 4 bases, and 8 bases lay outside the gene matches. CDR3 region: CASSSRRETDEQYF. CDR3 in DNA: TGTGCCAGCAGCTCCCGGCGGGAGACGGACGAGCAGTACTTC.

The chain carries TRBV19 and TRBJ2-1, with 10 bases matching TRBD2. CDR1 and CDR2 from the germline V gene are LNHDA and SQIVND (reference sequence). The V gene end was trimmed by 8 bases and the J gene end by 8 bases; junction bases not matched to a gene: 3. This CDR3 region has 12 residues. The CDR3 sequence: CASDLAGDEQFF. DNA of the CDR3: TGTGCCAGTGATCTAGCGGGGGATGAGCAGTTCTTC.

This clone was counted a single time. This sequence joins TRBV30 and TRBJ1-1, with 7 bases fitting TRBD1. Germline lookup yields CDR1 GTSNPN and CDR2 SVGIG (reference sequence). CDR3 length equals 14 residues. J lost 4 bases, V lost 1 base, and 6 bases had no gene match. The DNA of the CDR3 is TGTGCCTGGAGTGGGAGGGGACAGCGCACTGAAGCTTTCTTT. Translation gives CAWSGRGQRTEAFF.

The genes are TRBV5-6 and TRBJ2-5; D ambiguous. The CDR3 is 12 amino acids. The V gene's germline CDR1 is SGHDT and CDR2 YYEEEE. V was trimmed by 3 bases and J by 4 bases, leaving 7 bases between them. This CDR3 is CASSSLVETQYF. The CDR3 DNA reads TGTGCCAGCAGCTCCCTTGTAGAGACCCAGTACTTC. Drawing the rest from reference TRBV5-6 and TRBJ2-5, the complete variable domain is DAGVTQSPTHLIKTRGQQVTLRCSPKSGHDTVSWYQQALGQGPQFIFQYYEEEERQRGNFPDRFSGHQFPNYSSELNVNALLLGDSALYLCASSSLVETQYFGPGTRLLVL.

The chain has TRBV2 and TRBJ1-2, with 7 nucleotides matching TRBD1. Germline-derived CDR1 and CDR2 are SNHLY and FYNNEI. CDR3 length: 12 residues. Trimming removed 8 bases from V and 2 bases from J; junction bases left unmatched: 2. CDR3 region: CASGQVNYGYTF. CDR3 bases: TGTGCCAGCGGACAGGTGAACTATGGCTACACCTTC.

The rearrangement uses TRBV19 and TRBJ1-6; tentative D call: TRBD1 (6 bases). From germline, CDR1 is LNHDA and CDR2 SQIVND (reference sequence). V was clipped by 6 bases and J by 7 bases, with 10 bases between them. The CDR3 consists of 13 residues. The CDR3 DNA reads TGTGCCAGTAGCGCCGGGACAAATTCACCCCTCCACTTT. It encodes CASSAGTNSPLHF.

The chain couples TRBV10-2 to TRBJ2-6; 10 bases match TRBD1. This CDR3 has 18 residues. Trimming cost V 2 bases and J 0 bases; bases outside gene matches: 4. CDR1 and CDR2 (germline): WSHSY, SAAADI. CDR3 loop: CASSEGDRGLSGANVLTF. DNA for the CDR3: TGCGCCAGCAGTGAGGGGGACAGGGGCCTCTCTGGGGCCAACGTCCTGACTTTC.

This clone was detected once. V and J are TRBV11-2 and TRBJ1-2, with 8 bases identical to TRBD1. CDR3 length: 14 residues. Germline V gene lookup returns CDR1 SGHAT and CDR2 FQNNGV. Unmatched junction bases numbered 6, after V lost 1 base and J lost 8 bases. This CDR3 reads CASSLGGTGGGYTF. The CDR3 nucleotides are TGTGCCAGCAGCTTAGGAGGGACAGGCGGAGGCTACACCTTC. Variable domain in full (rest from reference TRBV11-2 and TRBJ1-2): EAGVAQSPRYKIIEKRQSVAFWCNPISGHATLYWYQQILGQGPKLLIQFQNNGVVDDSQLPKDRFSAERLKGVDSTLKIQPAKLEDSAVYLCASSLGGTGGGYTFGSGTRLTVV.

The chain is built from TRBV6-5 and TRBJ2-7; the D gene is possibly TRBD1 (6 bases). From germline, CDR1 is MNHEY and CDR2 SVGAGI. This CDR3 comprises 15 residues. The germline V and J ends were trimmed by 6 bases and 3 bases, with 18 bases remaining between them. CDR3 DNA: TGTGCCAGCAGGCCACGGGACACCCGGTTCTACGAGCAGTACTTC. Translated, it gives CASRPRDTRFYEQYF.

This rearrangement joins TRBV7-2 to TRBJ2-7, with 11 positions matching TRBD2. The V and J ends lost 5 bases and 3 bases, in that order; junction bases with no gene match: 6. The germline gives CDR1 SGHTA, CDR2 FQGNSA. This CDR3 has 15 residues. CDR3 DNA: TGTGCCAGCAGCGTTAGCGGGAGGGGGCTCTACGAGCAGTACTTC. Encoded protein: CASSVSGRGLYEQYF. Together with reference TRBV7-2 and TRBJ2-7, the CDR3 gives the full variable domain: GAGVSQSPSNKVTEKGKDVELRCDPISGHTALYWYRQSLGQGLEFLIYFQGNSAPDKSGLPSDRFSAERTGGSVSTLTIQRTQQEDSAVYLCASSVSGRGLYEQYFGPGTRLTVT.

V is TRBV9 and J is TRBJ2-1; 7 positions agree with TRBD2. CDR1 is SGDLS, CDR2 YYNGEE, per germline. CDR3 size: 18 residues. Unmatched junction bases numbered 11, after V lost 2 bases and J lost 0 bases. CDR3 in amino acids: CASSVTSGTISSYNEQFF. DNA of the CDR3: TGTGCCAGCAGCGTTACCAGCGGGACGATTAGCTCCTACAATGAGCAGTTCTTC.

V gene TRBV3-1 (or the pseudogene TRBV3-2) combines with J gene TRBJ1-5, with unresolved D. Germline V gene data show CDR1 as LGHDT and CDR2 as YNNKEL (reference sequence). The CDR3 runs 13 residues. The V and J ends lost 3 bases and 4 bases respectively, with 7 bases between them. CDR3 loop: CASSQRVNQPQHF. The CDR3 DNA reads TGTGCCAGCAGCCAGAGGGTGAATCAGCCCCAGCATTTT.

This sequence joins TRBV27 and TRBJ1-1; D is unclear. The CDR3 has 16 residues. The V gene's germline CDR1 is MNHEY and CDR2 SMNVEV (reference sequence). Trimming cost V 2 bases and J 0 bases, with 13 bases left between them. In DNA, the CDR3 is TGTGCCAGCAGTTTACTCCCGGGAAACATGAACACTGAAGCTTTCTTT. Translating it yields CASSLLPGNMNTEAFF.

V usage is TRBV2 and J usage is TRBJ2-1, with 7 nucleotides matching TRBD2. Trimming cost V 7 bases and J 10 bases; bases outside gene matches: 16. The CDR3 is made up of 15 amino acids. Per the germline V gene, CDR1 is SNHLY and CDR2 is FYNNEI. The CDR3 bases are TGTGCCAGCACAGTTGCGACTAGCCATAGTCCGGAGCAGTTCTTC. This sequence encodes CASTVATSHSPEQFF.

The DNA for the CDR3 is TGTGCCAGCAGCCCCCCGTATCCCTTGAACACTGAAGCTTTCTTT. Translated: CASSPPYPLNTEAFF. The chain combines TRBV13 with TRBJ1-1; D remains unclear. CDR1 is PRHDT and CDR2 is FYEKMQ in the germline V gene (reference sequence). Trimming cost V 5 bases and J 0 bases, with 13 bases left between them. The CDR3 length is 15 residues.